Sequencing of this T cell receptor beta chain was carried out in a study of CD8+CD57+ T cells in acquired aplastic anemia. Study background: The average for DNA from sorted CD4+ and CD8+ cells was roughly 3 ug. Overall study results and limits: Patients had around 30 CD8+ CDR3 sequences in common with controls (the shared set). Significant differences in CD8+ Simpson's diversity were not observed between patients and controls.

In patients chosen for sequencing, flow cytometry had shown CD8+CD57+ cell expansion. When blood sampling took place, the patients had received no therapy. This clonotype came up once. Its antigen is as yet unknown. Genomic DNA constituted the template upon which TCR beta VDJ and CDR3 profiling was performed. MiXCR, run by TCRdb on the reads, gives a single entry per CDR3 protein. The sample has about 160,000 distinct CDR3 sequences, around half seen once. This CDR3 spans 15 amino acids. Germline V CDR1 and CDR2: SNHLY, FYNNEI. With V trimmed by 6 bases and J by 2 bases, 7 bases remained unmatched. This TCR was sampled from a human donor with aplastic anemia. Source material: sorted CD4+, CD8+, or CD8+CD57+ T cells (not recorded which) from PBMCs. The rearrangement uses TRBV2 and TRBJ2-7, with 10 nucleotides matching TRBD1. CDR3 DNA sequence: TGTGCCAGCAGCACCGGACAGGGGGAGACCTACGAGCAGTACTTC. This gives the protein CASSTGQGETYEQYF.